A selection of T cell receptor beta chains follows, all from one sample in a study of blood T cell repertoires in COVID-19. The repertoire was sequenced with immunoSEQ multiplex PCR; TCRdb's copy has only in-frame clones and lacks some. Of approximately 300,000 clones listed, approximately 85% are singletons. Sequenced: peripheral blood. The source of these receptors is a woman between 50 and 59 years old with acute or convalescent COVID-19. Both conserved end residues are part of each CDR3. A D gene is named only where the DNA matches it firmly. Size is omitted from some rows. Given values are once, few, many or a class for expanded clones.

-	TRBV6-1	TRBJ1-3	-	CASSEGLRNRF	TGTGCCAGCAGTGAAGGCTTGCGCAATAGATTT
-	TRBV28	TRBJ2-7	-	CASSLRGFASYEQYF	TGTGCCAGCAGTCTCAGGGGTTTCGCCTCCTACGAGCAGTACTTC
-	TRBV7-9	TRBJ2-7	-	CASSFWVGGRYEQYF	TGTGCCAGCAGCTTTTGGGTCGGCGGCCGCTACGAGCAGTACTTC
-	TRBV4-3	TRBJ2-7	-	CALIGSLYEQYF	TGCGCCTTAATCGGGAGTCTCTACGAGCAGTACTTC
-	TRBV5-5	TRBJ2-7	once	CASSLGLDSSYEQYF	TGTGCCAGCAGTCTTGGACTGGACAGCAGCTACGAGCAGTACTTC
TRBD2	TRBV28	TRBJ2-5	few	CATTKGFLAGEETQYF	TGTGCCACCACCAAGGGGTTCCTAGCGGGGGAAGAGACCCAGTACTTC
-	TRBV28	TRBJ2-7	few	CASSFPTPGSEQYF	TGTGCCAGCAGTTTCCCCACCCCGGGATCTGAGCAGTACTTC
-	TRBV27	TRBJ2-3	-	CASSLSQGTDTQYF	TGTGCCAGCAGTTTATCACAGGGCACAGATACGCAGTATTTT
TRBD2	TRBV7-9	TRBJ2-1	-	CASSFTSGRSYNEQFF	TGTGCCAGCAGCTTCACTAGCGGGAGATCCTACAATGAGCAGTTCTTC
TRBD2	TRBV7-2	TRBJ2-7	once	CASSSQAGGPSYEQYF	TGTGCCAGCAGCTCTCAAGCGGGAGGGCCCTCGTACGAGCAGTACTTC
TRBD1	TRBV28	TRBJ1-5	-	CASSFPDRGYDNQPQHF	TGTGCCAGCAGTTTCCCCGACAGGGGGTATGACAATCAGCCCCAGCATTTT
-	TRBV6-2/TRBV6-3	TRBJ2-7	once	CASSYTYEQYF	TGTGCCAGCAGTTATACCTACGAGCAGTACTTC
TRBD1	TRBV4-2	TRBJ1-2	few	CASSQGQGVPYGYTF	TGTGCCAGCAGCCAAGGACAGGGGGTACCATATGGCTACACCTTC
TRBD1	TRBV19	TRBJ2-7	-	CASSIQQGAYEQYF	TGTGCCAGTAGTATACAACAGGGGGCTTACGAGCAGTACTTC
-	TRBV5-1	TRBJ2-7	few	CASSWRDSTYEQYF	TGCGCCAGCAGCTGGCGGGACAGTACCTACGAGCAGTACTTC
-	TRBV27	TRBJ2-1	-	CASSWRWSSYNEQFF	TGTGCCAGCAGTTGGCGGTGGAGCTCCTACAATGAGCAGTTCTTC
TRBD2	TRBV15	TRBJ2-3	-	CATSRAGSGVDTQYF	TGTGCCACCAGCAGAGCGGGTAGCGGGGTAGATACGCAGTATTTT
-	TRBV27	TRBJ1-1	-	CASSLLTGRSGTEAFF	TGTGCCAGCAGTTTATTGACAGGCAGGTCGGGCACTGAAGCTTTCTTT
-	TRBV5-1	TRBJ2-7	-	CASARVDSYEQYF	TGCGCCAGCGCGAGGGTGGACTCCTACGAGCAGTACTTC
-	TRBV6-4	TRBJ2-7	few	CASSEYPSGEQYF	TGTGCCAGCAGTGAGTACCCCTCGGGGGAGCAGTACTTC
-	TRBV7-9	TRBJ2-2	-	CASPSGSGYNTGELFF	TGTGCCAGCCCCAGTGGTAGCGGCTATAACACCGGGGAGCTGTTTTTT
-	TRBV9	TRBJ1-4	-	CASTQGVGNEKLFF	TGTGCCAGCACCCAAGGGGTAGGGAATGAAAAACTGTTTTTT
-	TRBV21-1	TRBJ1-5	-	CASGGEFGNQPQHF	TGTGCCAGCGGCGGGGAATTCGGCAATCAGCCCCAGCATTTT
TRBD1	TRBV5-8	TRBJ1-5	few	CASSSDRGNQPQHF	TGTGCCAGCAGCTCCGACAGGGGCAATCAGCCCCAGCATTTT
TRBD1	TRBV5-4	TRBJ1-1	-	CASSPGGTDTEAFF	TGTGCCAGCAGCCCAGGAGGGACAGACACTGAAGCTTTCTTT
TRBD2	TRBV29-1	TRBJ2-3	-	CSWGGRPPDTQYF	TGCAGCTGGGGGGGACGCCCCCCAGATACGCAGTATTTT
-	TRBV11-2	TRBJ2-7	-	CASSLAVGGYEQYF	TGTGCCAGCAGCTTAGCGGTTGGCGGATACGAGCAGTACTTC
TRBD2	TRBV5-6	TRBJ2-1	-	CASILAGEWNEQFF	TGTGCCAGCATCCTAGCGGGAGAATGGAATGAGCAGTTCTTC
TRBD2	TRBV28	TRBJ2-1	-	CASRLAGVYNEQFF	TGTGCCAGCAGACTAGCGGGAGTGTACAATGAGCAGTTCTTC
TRBD1	TRBV27	TRBJ2-3	-	CASSLSAGGGQYF	TGTGCCAGCAGTTTATCAGCAGGGGGTGGGCAGTATTTT
-	TRBV6-1	TRBJ1-2	-	CASSEQGQVDTYGYTF	TGTGCCAGCAGTGAACAGGGGCAGGTGGATACCTATGGCTACACCTTC
-	TRBV29-1	TRBJ2-3	-	CSAEGAEDTQYF	TGCAGCGCAGAAGGGGCAGAAGATACGCAGTATTTT
TRBD1	TRBV4-3	TRBJ2-2	-	CASSRKGPGQGEGNTGELFF	TGCGCCAGCAGCCGCAAAGGGCCGGGACAGGGAGAGGGAAACACCGGGGAGCTGTTTTTT
TRBD2	TRBV18	TRBJ2-7	few	CASSPTSGSYEQYF	TGTGCCAGCTCACCAACTAGCGGGAGCTACGAGCAGTACTTC
TRBD1	TRBV7-2	TRBJ2-7	-	CASSSKTGQGYEQYF	TGTGCCAGCAGCTCCAAAACGGGACAGGGTTACGAGCAGTACTTC
-	TRBV5-6	TRBJ1-1	-	CASSLGRANTEAFF	TGTGCCAGCAGCTTGGGCAGGGCCAACACTGAAGCTTTCTTT
-	TRBV27	TRBJ1-2	-	CASSPTGWYGYGYTF	TGTGCCAGCAGTCCTACGGGTTGGTACGGCTATGGCTACACCTTC
-	TRBV6-5	TRBJ1-3	-	CASSYGGTAGNTIYF	TGTGCCAGCAGTTACGGGGGGACGGCTGGAAACACCATATATTTT
-	TRBV21-1	TRBJ2-7	-	CASIVRLDRPGGYEQYF	TGTGCCAGCATCGTGAGGCTGGACAGGCCGGGCGGCTACGAGCAGTACTTC
TRBD2	TRBV30	TRBJ2-7	-	CAWSLAAYEQYF	TGTGCCTGGAGTCTAGCGGCCTACGAGCAGTACTTC